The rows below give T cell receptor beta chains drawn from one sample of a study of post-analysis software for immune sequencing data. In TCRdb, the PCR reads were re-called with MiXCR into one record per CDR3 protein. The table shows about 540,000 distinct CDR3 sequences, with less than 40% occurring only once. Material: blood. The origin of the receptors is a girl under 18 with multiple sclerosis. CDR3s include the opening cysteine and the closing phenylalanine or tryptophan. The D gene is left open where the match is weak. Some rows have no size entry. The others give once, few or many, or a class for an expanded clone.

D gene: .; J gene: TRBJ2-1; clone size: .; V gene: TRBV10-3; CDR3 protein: CAIMEGGSYNEQFF; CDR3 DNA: TGTGCCATCATGGAGGGGGGGAGTTACAATGAGCAGTTCTTC
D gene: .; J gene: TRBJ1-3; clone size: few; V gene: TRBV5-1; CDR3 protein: CASSFGDSGNTIYF; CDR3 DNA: TGCGCCAGCAGCTTCGGGGACTCTGGAAACACCATATATTTT
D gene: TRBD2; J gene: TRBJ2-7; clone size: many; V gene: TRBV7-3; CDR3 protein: CASSFSAGGDSSYEQYF; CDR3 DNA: TGTGCCAGCAGCTTTTCAGCGGGGGGCGATAGCTCCTACGAGCAGTACTTC
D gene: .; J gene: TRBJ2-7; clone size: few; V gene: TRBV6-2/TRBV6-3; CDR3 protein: CASSRPSRAVYEQYF; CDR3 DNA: TGTGCCAGCAGTAGACCCTCCAGGGCGGTTTACGAGCAGTACTTC
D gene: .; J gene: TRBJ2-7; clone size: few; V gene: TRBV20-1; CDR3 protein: CSTGLVYEQYF; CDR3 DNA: TGCAGCACCGGCCTGGTCTACGAGCAGTACTTC
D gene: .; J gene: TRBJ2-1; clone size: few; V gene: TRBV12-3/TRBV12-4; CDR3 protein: CASSNRGGSYNEQFF; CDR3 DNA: TGTGCCAGCAGCAACCGTGGTGGCTCCTACAATGAGCAGTTCTTC
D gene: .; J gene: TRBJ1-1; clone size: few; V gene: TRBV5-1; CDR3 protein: CASSLWGTGTEAFF; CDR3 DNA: TGCGCCAGCAGCTTGTGGGGGACGGGCACTGAAGCTTTCTTT
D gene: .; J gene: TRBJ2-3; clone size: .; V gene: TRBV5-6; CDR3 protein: CASGGRGYDTQYF; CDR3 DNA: TGTGCCAGCGGCGGGCGGGGTTACGATACGCAGTATTTT
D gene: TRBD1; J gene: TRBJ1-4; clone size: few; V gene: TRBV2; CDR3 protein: CASSGAPGGSNEKLFF; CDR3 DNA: TGTGCCAGCAGTGGCGCCCCAGGGGGATCTAATGAAAAACTGTTTTTT
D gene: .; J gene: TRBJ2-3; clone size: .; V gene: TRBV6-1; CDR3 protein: CASSVGTDTDTQYF; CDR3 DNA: TGTGCCAGCAGTGTTGGGACGGACACAGATACGCAGTATTTT
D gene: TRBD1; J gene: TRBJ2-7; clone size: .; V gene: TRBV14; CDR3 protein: CASSPRSRDRGVYEQYF; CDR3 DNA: TGTGCCAGCAGCCCAAGGTCCCGGGACAGAGGTGTCTACGAGCAGTACTTC
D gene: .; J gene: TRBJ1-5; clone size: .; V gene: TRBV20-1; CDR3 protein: CSARDANRVDQPRHF; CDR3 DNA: TGCAGTGCTAGAGATGCCAACAGGGTGGATCAGCCCCGGCATTTT
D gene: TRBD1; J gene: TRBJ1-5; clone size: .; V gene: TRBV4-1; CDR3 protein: CASSPGTGRSNQPQHF; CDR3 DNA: TGCGCCAGCAGCCCCGGGACAGGCAGAAGCAATCAGCCCCAGCATTTT
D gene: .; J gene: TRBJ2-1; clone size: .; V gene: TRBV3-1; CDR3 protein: CASSKGGLNEQFF; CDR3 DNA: TGTGCCAGCAGCAAAGGGGGTCTCAATGAGCAGTTCTTC
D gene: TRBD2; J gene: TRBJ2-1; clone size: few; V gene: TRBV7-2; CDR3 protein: CASSLLTSGNSLSSYNEQFF; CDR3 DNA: TGTGCCAGCAGCTTATTGACTAGCGGGAATTCGTTAAGCTCCTACAATGAGCAGTTCTTC
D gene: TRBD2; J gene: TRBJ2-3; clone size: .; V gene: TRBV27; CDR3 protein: CASRGLELAGTDTQYF; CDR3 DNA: TGTGCCAGCAGGGGGCTGGAGCTAGCGGGCACAGATACGCAGTATTTT
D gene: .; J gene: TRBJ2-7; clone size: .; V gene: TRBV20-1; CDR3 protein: CSASASQEQYF; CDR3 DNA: TGCAGTGCTAGCGCCAGCCAGGAGCAGTACTTC
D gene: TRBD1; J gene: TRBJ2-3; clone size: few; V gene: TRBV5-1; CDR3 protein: CASTGTGGPDTQYF; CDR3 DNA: TGCGCCAGCACCGGGACAGGGGGCCCAGATACGCAGTATTTT
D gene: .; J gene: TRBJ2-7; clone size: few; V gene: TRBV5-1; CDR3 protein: CASSLGARSSVEQYF; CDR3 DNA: TGCGCCAGCAGCTTGGGAGCCAGGTCCAGTGTAGAGCAGTACTTC
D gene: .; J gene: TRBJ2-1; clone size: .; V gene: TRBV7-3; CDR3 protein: CASSFDGGVNEQFF; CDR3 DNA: TGTGCCAGCAGCTTCGATGGAGGGGTTAATGAGCAGTTCTTC
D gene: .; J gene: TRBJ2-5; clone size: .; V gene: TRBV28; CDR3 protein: CASSFRQGLQETQYF; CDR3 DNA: TGTGCCAGCAGTTTTCGGCAGGGTTTACAAGAGACCCAGTACTTC
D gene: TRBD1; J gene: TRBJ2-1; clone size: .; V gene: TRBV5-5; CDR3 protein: CASSWGQGFNNEQFF; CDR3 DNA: TGTGCCAGCAGCTGGGGACAGGGGTTTAACAATGAGCAGTTCTTC
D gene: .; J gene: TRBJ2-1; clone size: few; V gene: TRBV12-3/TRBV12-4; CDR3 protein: CASSRGLAGNEQFF; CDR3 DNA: TGTGCCAGCAGCCGCGGACTTGCCGGGAATGAGCAGTTCTTC
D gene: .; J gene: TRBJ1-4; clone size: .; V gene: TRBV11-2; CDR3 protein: CASSPYVEEKLFF; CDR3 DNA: TGTGCCAGCAGCCCCTACGTCGAAGAAAAACTGTTTTTT
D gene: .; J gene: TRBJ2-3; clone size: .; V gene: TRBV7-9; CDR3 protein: CASSLEFTGSADTQYF; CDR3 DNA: TGTGCCAGCAGCTTAGAATTTACAGGGAGCGCAGATACGCAGTATTTT
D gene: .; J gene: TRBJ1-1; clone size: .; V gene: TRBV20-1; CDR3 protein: CSARARFRTEAFF; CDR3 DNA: TGCAGTGCTAGAGCCAGGTTTCGCACTGAAGCTTTCTTT
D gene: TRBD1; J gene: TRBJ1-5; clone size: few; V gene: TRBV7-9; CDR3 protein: CASSLGTGGAGQPQHF; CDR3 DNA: TGTGCCAGCAGCCTCGGGACAGGGGGGGCCGGTCAGCCCCAGCATTTT
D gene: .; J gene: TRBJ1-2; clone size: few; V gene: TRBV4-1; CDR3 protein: CASSQEAQVAYGYTF; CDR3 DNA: TGCGCCAGCAGCCAAGAGGCACAGGTAGCCTATGGCTACACCTTC
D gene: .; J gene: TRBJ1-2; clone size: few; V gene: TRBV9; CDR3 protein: CASSVDPSSGAFDGYTF; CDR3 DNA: TGTGCCAGCAGCGTAGACCCCTCCAGTGGCGCCTTCGATGGCTACACCTTC
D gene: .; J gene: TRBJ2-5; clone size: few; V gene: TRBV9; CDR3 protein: CASSAGPLGFQETQYF; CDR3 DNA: TGTGCCAGCAGCGCAGGCCCTTTAGGCTTCCAAGAGACCCAGTACTTC
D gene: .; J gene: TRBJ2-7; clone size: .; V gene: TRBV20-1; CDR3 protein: CSALGGRRTGRYEQYF; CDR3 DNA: TGCAGTGCTCTGGGGGGCCGCAGGACCGGGCGTTACGAGCAGTACTTC
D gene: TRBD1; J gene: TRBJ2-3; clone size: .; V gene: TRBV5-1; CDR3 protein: CTSSPTQGTGAGTDTQYF; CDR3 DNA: TGCACCAGCAGCCCAACCCAGGGGACAGGGGCTGGCACAGATACGCAGTATTTT
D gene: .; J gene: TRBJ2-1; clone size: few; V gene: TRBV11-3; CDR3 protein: CASSLGGTAPNEQFF; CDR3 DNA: TGTGCCAGCAGCTTAGGTGGTACAGCTCCCAATGAGCAGTTCTTC
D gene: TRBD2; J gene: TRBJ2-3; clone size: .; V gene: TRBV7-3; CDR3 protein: CASSGAAGGSADTQYF; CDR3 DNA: TGTGCCAGCAGCGGAGCAGCGGGGGGTAGCGCAGATACGCAGTATTTT
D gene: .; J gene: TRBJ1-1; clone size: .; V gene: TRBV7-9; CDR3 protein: CASSLDPNPGSEAFF; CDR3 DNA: TGTGCCAGCAGCTTGGACCCTAACCCGGGGTCTGAAGCTTTCTTT
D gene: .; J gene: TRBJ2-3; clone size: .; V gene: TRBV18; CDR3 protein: CTSSPKTGPTDTQYF; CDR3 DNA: TGTACCAGCTCACCGAAGACGGGACCGACAGATACGCAGTATTTT
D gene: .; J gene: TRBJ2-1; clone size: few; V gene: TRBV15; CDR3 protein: CATSRIPRSGSSYNEQFF; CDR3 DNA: TGTGCCACCAGCAGGATCCCTCGCTCAGGGAGCTCCTACAATGAGCAGTTCTTC